A selection of T cell receptor beta chains follows, all from one sample in a study of spatial heterogeneity in lung cancer. Each CDR3 protein gets one entry after TCRdb re-called the 5' RACE reads with MiXCR. Among some 4,800 distinct CDR3 sequences listed, almost 8.5% were seen once. This specimen was lung tumor tissue, taken at surgery. Source of these receptors: a female donor with early-stage non-small cell lung cancer. Each CDR3 is given with its conserved first and last residue. The D gene is left open where the match is weak. Only part of the rows carry a size: once, few, many, or a class if the clone is expanded.

J gene | V gene | clone size | D gene | CDR3 length | CDR3 DNA | CDR3 protein
TRBJ2-5 | TRBV7-2 | few | TRBD1 | 18 | TGTGCCAGCAGCGCAACCGGGACAGCGTTGTTCTACCAAGAGACCCAGTACTTC | CASSATGTALFYQETQYF
TRBJ2-7 | TRBV2 | few | . | 15 | TGTGCCAGCAGTGAAATAGGACAGCCAGAATACGAGCAGTACTTC | CASSEIGQPEYEQYF
TRBJ1-1 | TRBV19 | . | TRBD1 | 14 | TGTGCCAGTAGTTTGGGACAGGGATACACTGAAGCTTTCTTT | CASSLGQGYTEAFF
TRBJ1-2 | TRBV29-1 | . | . | 12 | TGCAGCGTTGAAGATCTAAGCTATGGCTACACCTTC | CSVEDLSYGYTF
TRBJ2-3 | TRBV29-1 | few | TRBD2 | 15 | TGCAGCGTTATTGAAGCGGGGGGGCCGACAGATACGCAGTATTTT | CSVIEAGGPTDTQYF
TRBJ2-5 | TRBV5-1 | few | . | 11 | TGCGCCAGCAGCTCCCAAGAGACCCAGTACTTC | CASSSQETQYF
TRBJ2-2 | TRBV6-5 | medium-sized | . | 14 | TGTGCCAGCAGTATGGGCGACAGCCCCGGGGAGCTGTTTTTT | CASSMGDSPGELFF
TRBJ2-3 | TRBV6-6 | . | . | 15 | TGTGCCAGCAGTCCCTCAGGGGTGAAGACAGATACGCAGTATTTT | CASSPSGVKTDTQYF
TRBJ1-4 | TRBV6-5 | few | TRBD1 | 15 | TGTGCCAGCAGTTACTCGGGCACAGGGGCCGAAAAACTGTTTTTT | CASSYSGTGAEKLFF
TRBJ1-1 | TRBV2 | . | . | 11 | TGTGCCAGCAGTGAACAGCAGCGGGCTTTCTTT | CASSEQQRAFF
TRBJ2-7 | TRBV6-5 | few | . | 9 | TGTGCCAGCATGCTGGAGCAGTACTTC | CASMLEQYF
TRBJ2-7 | TRBV2 | . | . | 12 | TGTGCCAGCAGCACCGGCAGGCCGGAGCAGTACTTC | CASSTGRPEQYF
TRBJ1-2 | TRBV6-5 | medium-sized | . | 12 | TGTGCCAGCAGTACACCGACGGATGGCTACACCTTC | CASSTPTDGYTF
TRBJ2-2 | TRBV24-1 | many | TRBD2 | 14 | TGTGCCACCAGGGGCGGGGGAGAGACCGGGGAGCTGTTTTTT | CATRGGGETGELFF
TRBJ2-1 | TRBV5-1 | . | . | 15 | TGCGCCAGCAAGCCCACACCAAACCAGGGAAGGGAGCAGTTCTTC | CASKPTPNQGREQFF
TRBJ2-7 | TRBV20-1 | medium-sized | . | 11 | TGCAGTGCTACATCACTCCGCGAGCAGTACTTC | CSATSLREQYF
TRBJ2-7 | TRBV7-8 | medium-sized | TRBD2 | 17 | TGTGCCAGCAGACAAAGCTCGGGGGGGCGCCGGACCTACGAGCAGTACTTC | CASRQSSGGRRTYEQYF